This T cell receptor (beta chain) was sequenced for a study of T cells in Graves' hyperthyroidism and ophthalmopathy. Across the study: Blood was drawn when the patient was first diagnosed and still untreated. The study's findings and limits: Blood samples included most of the expanded thyroid clonotypes exceeding 0.001.

This CDR3 has 12 amino acids. V shed 8 bases and J shed 5 bases, with 12 bases lying between them. Concerning this clonotype: Its antigen is unknown. This is likely a read error, given that the CDR3 carries no conserved phenylalanine or tryptophan at its end.

TCR beta CDR3 region amplification was performed from RNA transcripts. RT-PCR in the first round (using the HTBI primer set) targeted the TCR CDR3. TCRdb ran MiXCR on the multiplex PCR reads and lists one entry per CDR3 protein. Of fewer than 700,000 distinct CDR3 sequences in the sample, about a sixth were seen once. The TCR comes from a woman aged 25 to 39 with Graves' hyperthyroidism. The sequenced sample was blood. This chain joins TRBV12-3 or TRBV12-4 and TRBJ1-1; no clear D. The CDR3 reads CASALFRTEAFL. The CDR3, as DNA: TGTGCCAGCGCTCTTTTTCGGACTGAAGCTTTCCTT.